One sample yielded the 21 T cell receptor beta chains listed below, sequenced in a study of blood T cell repertoires in COVID-19. The protocol was immunoSEQ multiplex PCR, while the TCRdb copy is restricted to in-frame clones and leaves out a portion. The repertoire holds around 150,000 clones, with more than 80% as singletons. Sequenced: peripheral blood. These TCRs come from a man between 65 and 80 years old with acute or convalescent COVID-19.

The rearrangement joins TRBV3-1 (or the pseudogene TRBV3-2) to TRBJ2-1; 13 bases fit TRBD2. The CDR3 has 20 residues. Germline CDR1 LGHDT, CDR2 YNNKEL (reference sequence). V lost 2 bases and J lost 0; bases outside the gene matches: 10. The CDR3 DNA reads TGTGCCAGCAGCCAACATAGACTAGCGGGGGGCCCCAGCTCCTACAATGAGCAGTTCTTC. Amino acid sequence: CASSQHRLAGGPSSYNEQFF.

V is TRBV3-1 (or the pseudogene TRBV3-2) and J is TRBJ1-5, with D unresolved. Germline CDR1 reads LGHDT; CDR2 reads YNNKEL (reference sequence). The germline V and J ends were trimmed by 0 bases and 7 bases, with 10 bases remaining between them. CDR3 length equals 14 residues. CDR3 nucleotides: TGTGCCAGCAGCCAAGATCTGACGGGACAGCCCCAGCATTTT. Translating it yields CASSQDLTGQPQHF.

This clone was counted between two and nine times. V gene TRBV9 combines with J gene TRBJ2-2; 10 nucleotides match TRBD1. CDR1 SGDLS and CDR2 YYNGEE come from the germline V gene. The CDR3 totals 16 residues. With 3 bases clipped from V and 2 bases from J, the junction kept 4 bases outside the gene matches. The CDR3 here is CASSARDRGNTGELFF. The CDR3 coding sequence is TGTGCCAGCAGCGCCCGGGACAGGGGCAACACCGGGGAGCTGTTTTTT. Supplemented by reference TRBV9 and TRBJ2-2, the full variable domain reads DSGVTQTPKHLITATGQRVTLRCSPRSGDLSVYWYQQSLDQGLQFLIQYYNGEERAKGNILERFSAQQFPDLHSELNLSSLELGDSALYFCASSARDRGNTGELFFGEGSRLTVL.

The CDR3 DNA reads as TGTGCCATCAGTGAAGGGACAGGGAACACCGGGGAGCTGTTTTTT. As protein: CAISEGTGNTGELFF. The chain carries TRBV10-3 and TRBJ2-2; 8 nucleotides align to TRBD1. Germline-derived CDR1 and CDR2 are ENHRY and SYGVKD. CDR3 size: 15 residues. V shed 3 bases, J shed 1 base, and the junction held 1 base outside the gene matches.

This clone was counted between two and nine times. The chain has TRBV28 and TRBJ2-1, with D possibly TRBD2 on 6 matching bases. Germline assignment: CDR1 MDHEN and CDR2 SYDVKM. Trimming left V 3 bases short and J 7 bases short, with 16 bases between. The CDR3 covers 15 residues. The CDR3, as DNA: TGTGCCAGCAGTTTCCCGGCGGGAAGCGTAAATGAGCAGTTCTTC. Protein sequence: CASSFPAGSVNEQFF.

In DNA, the CDR3 is TGTGCCATCAGTGAGTTCGGGGGAAGCACAGATACGCAGTATTTT. Its protein is CAISEFGGSTDTQYF. The chain employs TRBV10-3 and TRBJ2-3; a weak D match, TRBD2 (6 bases). CDR3 size: 15 residues. The ends were cut back, 1 base at V and 0 bases at J, with 8 bases in the middle. CDR1 is ENHRY, CDR2 SYGVKD, per germline.

This clone was counted once. The rearrangement links TRBV5-6 to TRBJ1-2; the D gene is possibly TRBD1 (5 bases). Between the trimmed V and J ends, which lost 0 bases and 10 bases, there was a span of 16 bases. This CDR3 comprises 14 residues. Per germline, CDR1 SGHDT and CDR2 YYEEEE. As DNA, the CDR3 is TGTGCCAGCAGCTTGGCAGGGCAGGGCACACACTACACCTTC. As protein: CASSLAGQGTHYTF.

The V gene is TRBV30, the J gene TRBJ1-3, with D possibly being TRBD1 (5 bases). The CDR3 runs 14 residues. The V gene lost 3 bases and the J gene lost 2 bases, with 11 bases spanning the gap. The germline CDR1 and CDR2 sequences are GTSNPN and SVGIG (reference sequence). This chain's CDR3 is CAWRWGGPGNTIYF. The CDR3 bases are TGTGCCTGGAGATGGGGGGGACCTGGAAACACCATATATTTT.

Here the CDR3 DNA reads TGCAGCGTTGAAGAGCGGGACAGGGCCGGAGGCTACACCTTC. This translates into CSVEERDRAGGYTF. The J gene is TRBJ1-2, the V gene TRBV29-1, with 9 positions matching TRBD1. This CDR3 is built from 14 residues. After removal of 0 bases from V and 8 bases from J, the junction contained 7 bases not matched to a gene. CDR1 is SQVTM, CDR2 ANQGSEA, per germline.

As DNA, the CDR3 is TGTGCCAGCACTGCCGGCTACGAGCAGTACTTC. This translates into CASTAGYEQYF. The J gene is TRBJ2-7, the V gene TRBV12-3 or TRBV12-4; the D is unclear. The length of the CDR3 is 11 residues. Between the trimmed V and J ends, which lost 7 bases and 3 bases, there was a span of 7 bases.

The rearrangement uses TRBV18 and TRBJ2-1, with D perhaps matching TRBD2 (5 bases). Between the trimmed V and J ends, which lost 3 bases and 2 bases, there was a span of 11 bases. The CDR3 extends over 15 amino acids. Germline V lookup: CDR1 KGHSH, CDR2 LQKENI. CDR3 sequence reads: CASSPTGNTYNEQFF. DNA of the CDR3: TGTGCCAGCTCACCGACGGGGAACACCTACAATGAGCAGTTCTTC.

The chain joins TRBV7-9 to TRBJ2-7; 8 bases match TRBD2. This CDR3 comprises 16 residues. Trimming removed 5 bases from V and 2 bases from J; junction bases left unmatched: 11. Germline lookup yields CDR1 SEHNR and CDR2 FQNEAQ (reference sequence). This chain's CDR3 is CASSPSGIAGTYEQYF. CDR3 in DNA: TGTGCCAGCAGCCCCTCAGGGATAGCGGGGACCTACGAGCAGTACTTC.

This clone was recorded only once. The DNA of the CDR3 is TGTGCCAGTACCTCCCACACGGGACAGGAGGACGGGGAGCTGTTTTTT. It encodes CASTSHTGQEDGELFF. V and J are TRBV19 and TRBJ2-2; 8 bases are shared with TRBD1. The CDR3 loop spans 16 amino acids. In germline, CDR1 is LNHDA, CDR2 SQIVND (reference sequence). V dropped 7 bases and J dropped 7; count of bases not matched to a gene: 14. The complete variable domain, with remaining parts taken from reference TRBV19 and TRBJ2-2, reads DGGITQSPKYLFRKEGQNVTLSCEQNLNHDAMYWYRQDPGQGLRLIYYSQIVNDFQKGDIAEGYSVSREKKESFPLTVTSAQKNPTAFYLCASTSHTGQEDGELFFGEGSRLTVL.

The chain is built from TRBV2 and TRBJ2-5, with D perhaps TRBD2 (5 bases). CDR1 is SNHLY and CDR2 is FYNNEI in the germline V gene. Trimming left V 6 bases short and J 2 bases short, with 16 bases between. This CDR3 is 15 amino acids long. The CDR3 DNA reads TGTGCCAGCAGCCCCAGACTAAGATCGCAAGAGACCCAGTACTTC. Protein: CASSPRLRSQETQYF.

The V gene is TRBV2, the J gene TRBJ2-2, with TRBD1 as a possible D gene (6 bases). The CDR3 length is 18 residues. V dropped 6 bases and J dropped 1 base, with 21 bases sitting between them. From germline, CDR1 is SNHLY and CDR2 FYNNEI. CDR3 sequence reads: CASRIQSQGTRNTGELFF. As DNA, the CDR3 is TGTGCCAGCAGGATTCAATCCCAGGGGACCAGGAACACCGGGGAGCTGTTTTTT.

This sequence joins TRBV19 and TRBJ1-5; TRBD1 matches at 8 bases. Trimming removed 7 bases from V and 7 bases from J; junction bases left unmatched: 12. Germline V gene lookup returns CDR1 LNHDA and CDR2 SQIVND (reference sequence). The CDR3 contains 15 residues. DNA of the CDR3: TGTGCCAGTATCCTTAGGGAGACAGGGGCACAGCCCCAGCATTTT. Translated, it gives CASILRETGAQPQHF.

This rearrangement joins TRBV7-3 to TRBJ2-1; D possibly corresponds to TRBD1 (6 bases). CDR1 is SGHTA, CDR2 FQGTGA, per germline. Between the trimmed V and J ends, which lost 5 bases and 2 bases, there was a span of 10 bases. The CDR3 totals 14 residues. The CDR3 coding sequence is TGTGCCAGCAGCCCAGGGGAGACCTACAATGAGCAGTTCTTC. It codes for CASSPGETYNEQFF.

J is TRBJ2-6 and V is TRBV2; maybe TRBD1 (6 bases). The CDR3 sequence is 18 residues long. The V and J ends lost 5 bases and 3 bases respectively, with 20 bases between them. The germline gives CDR1 SNHLY, CDR2 FYNNEI. CDR3 protein: CASSPPRGISYGANVLTF. The DNA of the CDR3 is TGTGCCAGCAGTCCCCCAAGGGGGATATCGTATGGGGCCAACGTCCTGACTTTC.

The sample holds one count of this clone. This chain uses TRBV11-1 with TRBJ2-7, with D hard to call. V lost 1 base, J lost 6 bases, and 7 bases lay in between. This CDR3 spans 12 amino acids. Germline CDR1 is SGHAT and CDR2 is FQDESV (reference sequence). Here the CDR3 reads CASSLGVTEQYF. CDR3 in DNA: TGTGCCAGCAGCTTAGGAGTCACCGAGCAGTACTTC.

The chain combines TRBV10-3 with TRBJ2-5; D possibly corresponds to TRBD1 (5 bases). The V gene lost 4 bases and the J gene lost 1 base, with 7 bases spanning the gap. This CDR3 spans 13 amino acids. Per germline, CDR1 ENHRY and CDR2 SYGVKD. The CDR3 region is CAISGQSQETQYF. DNA for the CDR3: TGTGCCATCAGTGGACAGTCCCAAGAGACCCAGTACTTC.

The chain links TRBV19 to TRBJ1-5, with a possible D match to TRBD1 (6 bases). Germline lookup yields CDR1 LNHDA and CDR2 SQIVND (reference sequence). V was clipped by 4 bases and J by 7 bases, with 17 bases between them. The CDR3 is made up of 15 amino acids. This chain's CDR3 is CASSTQGNQGQPQHF. The CDR3 region has the DNA TGTGCCAGTAGTACACAGGGAAATCAGGGGCAGCCCCAGCATTTT.